Following are 14 T cell receptor beta chains from one sample sequenced in a study of T cell responses to AZD1222 COVID-19 vaccine. Repertoires were generated with immunoSEQ multiplex PCR, while TCRdb's copy carries only in-frame clones and drops some. The sample has about 120,000 clones, about 85% seen once. The source material was peripheral blood, sampled on day 0 of AZD1222 vaccination. The source is an adult in good health.

This rearrangement joins TRBV11-3 to TRBJ2-2; possibly TRBD1 for D (6 bases). This CDR3 has 13 residues. The V and J ends lost 6 bases and 5 bases respectively, with 10 bases between them. Per germline, CDR1 SGHNT and CDR2 YENEEA. This CDR3 reads CASSSRGTGELFF. CDR3 bases: TGTGCCAGCAGTTCGAGGGGGACCGGGGAGCTGTTTTTT.

The chain joins TRBV11-2 to TRBJ1-2; D perhaps matches TRBD1 (5 bases). The CDR3 spans 16 residues. Trimming cost V 2 bases and J 2 bases, with 15 bases left between them. Looked up from germline, CDR1 is SGHAT and CDR2 is FQNNGV. In DNA, the CDR3 is TGTGCCAGCAGCTTACCGGCCGGGACGGACAACTATGGCTACACCTTC. Translating gives CASSLPAGTDNYGYTF.

This clone was found once. This sequence joins TRBV7-9 and TRBJ2-1; 11 positions match TRBD2. Germline V lookup: CDR1 SEHNR, CDR2 FQNEAQ (reference sequence). The V and J ends lost 5 bases and 5 bases, in that order; junction bases with no gene match: 5. The CDR3 length is 15 residues. CDR3 in DNA: TGTGCCAGCAGCCTACTAGCGGGAGCAAACAATGAGCAGTTCTTC. This sequence encodes CASSLLAGANNEQFF.

The chain joins TRBV7-9 to TRBJ1-2; D uncertain. CDR3 size: 13 residues. V was pared by 0 bases and J by 4 bases, with 6 bases between. Germline lookup yields CDR1 SEHNR and CDR2 FQNEAQ (reference sequence). The CDR3 region has the DNA TGTGCCAGCAGCTTAGCAGGGTTCTATGGCTACACCTTC. Protein product: CASSLAGFYGYTF.

V is TRBV24-1 and J is TRBJ2-2, with 11 bases lining up with TRBD1. Germline V lookup: CDR1 KGHDR, CDR2 SFDVKD. The CDR3 sequence is 14 residues long. V was clipped by 9 bases and J by 4 bases; unmatched bases: 3. Here the CDR3 reads CATAGTGGTGELFF. DNA of the CDR3: TGTGCCACCGCCGGGACAGGGGGCACCGGGGAGCTGTTTTTT.

By its share, this clone is large. The chain has TRBV19 and TRBJ2-5; 7 positions match TRBD1. CDR3 length: 15 amino acids. Germline values: CDR1 LNHDA, CDR2 SQIVND (reference sequence). V dropped 4 bases and J dropped 4; count of bases not matched to a gene: 9. The CDR3 reads CASSTSGTEGETQYF. In DNA, the CDR3 is TGTGCCAGTAGTACCTCCGGGACAGAGGGAGAGACCCAGTACTTC.

The V and J genes are TRBV25-1 and TRBJ2-7, with 11 nucleotides matching TRBD1. J was trimmed by 3 bases and V by 5 bases; bases with no gene match: 6. The length of the CDR3 is 15 residues. Germline CDR1 MGHDK, CDR2 SYGVNS. CDR3 sequence reads: CASSRPGTGGYEQYF. The CDR3, as DNA: TGTGCCAGCAGTCGACCCGGGACAGGGGGCTACGAGCAGTACTTC.

The rearrangement links TRBV2 to TRBJ1-5; D not certain. Trimming removed 3 bases at V and 9 bases at J, with 12 bases between. This CDR3 is 13 amino acids long. Germline values: CDR1 SNHLY, CDR2 FYNNEI. CDR3 bases: TGTGCCAGCAGTGACGGGTATCAGCGGCCCCAGCATTTT. Its translation: CASSDGYQRPQHF.

The chain carries TRBV19 and TRBJ2-5, with 10 nucleotides matching TRBD1. Germline CDR1 LNHDA, CDR2 SQIVND (reference sequence). V lost 6 bases, J lost 5 bases, and 9 bases stayed unmatched. The CDR3 spans 15 residues. CDR3 nucleotides: TGTGCCAGTAGGAGAGGGACAGGGGCTAAGGAGACCCAGTACTTC. Amino acid sequence: CASRRGTGAKETQYF.

This chain uses TRBV10-3 with TRBJ2-5; 10 bases line up with TRBD2. CDR1 is ENHRY, CDR2 SYGVKD, per germline. This CDR3 comprises 14 residues. Losses at the gene ends were 6 bases for V and 5 bases for J; bases not matched to a gene: 6. This chain's CDR3 is CAIRGAGGPETQYF. In DNA, the CDR3 is TGTGCCATCAGGGGAGCGGGGGGGCCGGAGACCCAGTACTTC.

V and J are TRBV5-1 and TRBJ2-7, with TRBD1 identical over 9 bases. The CDR3 has 14 residues. Trimming removed 4 bases from V and 6 bases from J; junction bases left unmatched: 8. The germline V gene encodes CDR1 SGHRS and CDR2 YFSETQ. For the CDR3, the DNA is TGCGCCAGCAGCCACGCGGGACAGGGCGGCGAGCAGTACTTC. Translated: CASSHAGQGGEQYF.

The rearrangement joins TRBV2 to TRBJ2-7; 9 positions agree with TRBD1. Trimming cost V 3 bases and J 5 bases; bases outside gene matches: 2. The CDR3 runs to 13 residues. The V gene's germline CDR1 is SNHLY and CDR2 FYNNEI. The CDR3 loop is CASSEDRGHEQYF. The CDR3, as DNA: TGTGCCAGCAGTGAGGACAGGGGCCACGAGCAGTACTTC.

J is TRBJ2-2 and V is TRBV12-3 or TRBV12-4; D uncertain. V was clipped by 5 bases and J by 2 bases, with 6 bases between them. The CDR3 sequence is 13 residues long. In nucleotides, the CDR3 is TGTGCCAGCAGTAACAGCAACACCGGGGAGCTGTTTTTT. Amino acid sequence: CASSNSNTGELFF.

This clone was seen a few times. V is TRBV2 and J is TRBJ1-2, with a tentative D call TRBD1 (5 bases). Between the trimmed V and J ends, which lost 8 bases and 4 bases, there was a span of 17 bases. This CDR3 contains 14 residues. Looked up from germline, CDR1 is SNHLY and CDR2 is FYNNEI. DNA of the CDR3: TGTGCCAGCTCCCCCCACCTCGACAGCTATGGCTACACCTTC. It encodes CASSPHLDSYGYTF.